These 22 T cell receptor beta chains originate from one sample sequenced in a study of blood T cell repertoires in COVID-19. Generated by immunoSEQ multiplex PCR, the TCRdb table keeps only in-frame clones and is missing some. The top ten hold approximately 19% of the sample, which has 110,000 or so clones, 85% to 90% seen once. The sample taken for sequencing was peripheral blood. The receptors were gathered from a human donor with acute or convalescent COVID-19. The donor label of this sample is uncertain.

The count of this clone is one. The chain has TRBV27 and TRBJ2-1, with 12 bases identical to TRBD2. The CDR3 is 17 amino acids. V was clipped by 4 bases and J by 3 bases; unmatched bases: 7. The germline V gene has CDR1 MNHEY and CDR2 SMNVEV (reference sequence). CDR3 sequence (DNA): TGTGCCAGCAGTTCACCACTAGCGGGAGGTAACTACAATGAGCAGTTCTTC. Amino acid sequence: CASSSPLAGGNYNEQFF.

The chain links TRBV2 to TRBJ1-3; TRBD1 might be the D (5 bases). The CDR3 sequence is 16 residues long. The V and J ends lost 6 bases and 0 bases respectively, with 15 bases between them. Germline-derived CDR1 and CDR2 are SNHLY and FYNNEI. The CDR3 sequence: CASRRQILASGNTIYF. Written as DNA, the CDR3 is TGTGCCAGCAGGCGACAGATTCTTGCCTCTGGAAACACCATATATTTT.

V usage is TRBV6-5 and J usage is TRBJ1-6; unclear D gene. V shed 4 bases and J shed 7 bases, with 14 bases lying between them. The germline gives CDR1 MNHEY, CDR2 SVGAGI. The CDR3 extends over 15 amino acids. The CDR3 reads CASSSMGALNSPLHF. The CDR3, as DNA: TGTGCCAGCAGTTCCATGGGAGCGTTGAATTCACCCCTCCACTTT.

Only one count was recorded for this clone. The V call is TRBV27, the J call TRBJ1-2, with TRBD1 as a possible D gene (6 bases). The CDR3 is 13 residues long. V dropped 2 bases and J dropped 8 bases, with 12 bases sitting between them. Germline V gene sequence: CDR1 MNHEY, CDR2 SMNVEV (reference sequence). CDR3 sequence reads: CASSLRGGRGYTF. The CDR3 DNA sequence: TGTGCCAGCAGTTTACGAGGGGGTCGAGGCTACACCTTC.

This clone was seen only once. The chain uses TRBV5-6 and TRBJ2-3, with a tentative D call TRBD2 (5 bases). Germline lookup yields CDR1 SGHDT and CDR2 YYEEEE. Deletions cut 4 bases from V and 1 base from J, with 10 bases between. This CDR3 comprises 14 residues. The CDR3 bases are TGTGCCAGCAGCGGACTGGCAGGCACAGATACGCAGTATTTT. Protein: CASSGLAGTDTQYF.

CDR3 region: CASSLSLGGGSAEAFF. In nucleotides, the CDR3 is TGTGCCAGCAGCTTATCCCTTGGGGGGGGTTCAGCTGAAGCTTTCTTT. This chain links TRBV7-2 with TRBJ1-1; TRBD1 might be the D (5 bases). Germline V gene lookup returns CDR1 SGHTA and CDR2 FQGNSA. This CDR3 region has 16 residues. The V end lost 2 bases, the J end lost 6 bases, and 19 bases lay between the germline ends.

This clone has more than one count but fewer than ten. The chain employs TRBV6-5 and TRBJ1-2; D is ambiguous. Between the trimmed V and J ends, which lost 6 bases and 2 bases, there was a span of 10 bases. Germline V gives CDR1 MNHEY, CDR2 SVGAGI. The CDR3 is made up of 13 amino acids. Here the CDR3 reads CASRIDMNYGYTF. In DNA form, the CDR3 reads TGTGCCAGCAGGATAGACATGAACTATGGCTACACCTTC.

V gene TRBV2 combines with J gene TRBJ2-2, with a possible D match to TRBD2 (6 bases). This CDR3 is built from 15 residues. V was shortened by 3 bases and J by 7 bases, with 15 bases between the two germline ends. Germline assignment: CDR1 SNHLY and CDR2 FYNNEI. The CDR3 loop is CASSDGGSGGGELFF. In DNA form, the CDR3 reads TGTGCCAGCAGTGATGGAGGGAGTGGAGGCGGGGAGCTGTTTTTT. The full variable domain, its missing parts supplied by reference TRBV2 and TRBJ2-2, is EPEVTQTPSHQVTQMGQEVILRCVPISNHLYFYWYRQILGQKVEFLVSFYNNEISEKSEIFDDQFSVERPDGSNFTLKIRSTKLEDSAMYFCASSDGGSGGGELFFGEGSRLTVL.

The J gene is TRBJ1-4, the V gene TRBV30; no firm D call. V shed 2 bases and J shed 7 bases, with 11 bases lying between them. CDR3 length: 13 residues. Germline loops: CDR1 GTSNPN, CDR2 SVGIG (reference sequence). CDR3 residues: CAWSWGVGEKLFF. The CDR3 DNA sequence: TGTGCCTGGAGTTGGGGAGTGGGTGAAAAACTGTTTTTT.

The rearrangement uses TRBV7-2 and TRBJ2-3, with TRBD2 identical over 10 bases. V was pared by 1 base and J by 0 bases, with 4 bases of the junction left unmatched. Germline CDR1 reads SGHTA; CDR2 reads FQGNSA. The CDR3 covers 17 residues. The CDR3 protein is CASSLERTSGSTDTQYF. The CDR3 DNA sequence: TGTGCCAGCAGCTTAGAGAGGACTAGCGGTAGCACAGATACGCAGTATTTT.

This clone was found once. V usage is TRBV5-6 and J usage is TRBJ1-6; no clear D gene. The germline gives CDR1 SGHDT, CDR2 YYEEEE. V was pared by 1 base and J by 0 bases, with 11 bases between. This CDR3 contains 17 residues. Written as DNA, the CDR3 is TGTGCCAGCAGCTTGAACGGGGAGAGCTCCTATAATTCACCCCTCCACTTT. Protein: CASSLNGESSYNSPLHF.

The chain recombines TRBV21-1 with TRBJ1-3; the DNA was not compared with TRBD1, the D call given in the table. TRBV21-1 is termed a pseudogene. The CDR3 is 18 residues long. The CDR3 sequence is CASSKALRTGLSGNTIYF. DNA for the CDR3: TGTGCCAGCAGCAAAGCGCTCCGGACAGGGCTCTCTGGAAACACCATATATTTT.

The chain combines TRBV7-2 with TRBJ2-1; TRBD1 matches at 8 bases. The CDR3 is 14 residues long. V trimming: 5 bases; J trimming: 8 bases; junction bases outside the gene matches: 8. Per germline, CDR1 SGHTA and CDR2 FQGNSA. The CDR3 is CASSPLPGGDEQFF. DNA of the CDR3: TGTGCCAGCAGCCCTCTTCCAGGGGGCGATGAGCAGTTCTTC. The whole variable domain, filled in from reference TRBV7-2 and TRBJ2-1, reads GAGVSQSPSNKVTEKGKDVELRCDPISGHTALYWYRQSLGQGLEFLIYFQGNSAPDKSGLPSDRFSAERTGGSVSTLTIQRTQQEDSAVYLCASSPLPGGDEQFFGPGTRLTVL.

The rearrangement uses TRBV5-1 and TRBJ2-6, with D possibly TRBD2 on 6 matching bases. V was trimmed by 4 bases and J by 4 bases, leaving 15 bases between them. Germline CDR1 reads SGHRS; CDR2 reads YFSETQ. The CDR3 has 16 amino acids. CDR3 coding DNA: TGCGCCAGCAGCCTTGGGGGGTCGACCGGGGCCAACGTCCTGACTTTC. The encoded protein is CASSLGGSTGANVLTF.

The V and J genes are TRBV5-1 and TRBJ2-5, with D hard to call. Looked up from germline, CDR1 is SGHRS and CDR2 is YFSETQ. Deletions cut 0 bases from V and 1 base from J, with 25 bases between. The length of the CDR3 is 20 residues. The CDR3 spells CASSLVFVAENRRIQETQYF. The CDR3 DNA reads as TGCGCCAGCAGCTTGGTGTTTGTGGCGGAAAATAGAAGGATCCAAGAGACCCAGTACTTC. Full variable domain (missing parts from reference TRBV5-1 and TRBJ2-5): KAGVTQTPRYLIKTRGQQVTLSCSPISGHRSVSWYQQTPGQGLQFLFEYFSETQRNKGNFPGRFSGRQFSNSRSEMNVSTLELGDSALYLCASSLVFVAENRRIQETQYFGPGTRLLVL.

The CDR3 DNA reads TGCGCCAGCAGCTTGGACCCTAGCAGCCAGGCCAACGTCCTGACTTTC. It yields the protein CASSLDPSSQANVLTF. V and J are TRBV5-1 and TRBJ2-6, with D possibly TRBD2 on 5 matching bases. CDR3 size: 16 residues. The V and J ends lost 0 bases and 6 bases respectively, with 13 bases between them. Germline V gene sequence: CDR1 SGHRS, CDR2 YFSETQ. The whole variable domain, remainder taken from reference TRBV5-1 and TRBJ2-6, is KAGVTQTPRYLIKTRGQQVTLSCSPISGHRSVSWYQQTPGQGLQFLFEYFSETQRNKGNFPGRFSGRQFSNSRSEMNVSTLELGDSALYLCASSLDPSSQANVLTFGAGSRLTVL.

V gene TRBV28 combines with J gene TRBJ2-7; D is perhaps TRBD1 (5 bases). The CDR3 totals 15 residues. Germline V gene data show CDR1 as MDHEN and CDR2 as SYDVKM. The V and J ends lost 2 bases and 1 base respectively, with 12 bases between them. CDR3 loop: CASSLAGKKSYEQYF. The DNA of the CDR3 is TGTGCCAGCAGTTTAGCAGGGAAAAAGTCCTACGAGCAGTACTTC.

This clone showed up just once. The chain is built from TRBV19 and TRBJ2-7; D might be TRBD2 (5 bases). The CDR3 totals 15 residues. Per germline, CDR1 LNHDA and CDR2 SQIVND (reference sequence). V was trimmed by 3 bases and J by 2 bases, leaving 14 bases between them. The CDR3 nucleotides read TGTGCCAGTAGTATCTCGGGGATAGGGACCTACGAGCAGTACTTC. This gives the protein CASSISGIGTYEQYF.

The chain uses TRBV18 and TRBJ1-5, with a possible D match to TRBD1 (5 bases). V was pared by 6 bases and J by 0 bases, with 15 bases between. The CDR3 loop spans 16 amino acids. The germline gives CDR1 KGHSH, CDR2 LQKENI. The CDR3 DNA sequence: TGTGCCAGCTCCGACCGACAGCCTAATAGCAATCAGCCCCAGCATTTT. This encodes CASSDRQPNSNQPQHF.

As regards this clone: One end of the junction fails to match germline, which may point to a read error. The CDR3 reads CASSIWGARTGELFF. CDR3 nucleotides: TGTGCCAGCAGTATATGGGGGGCTAGAACCGGGGAGCTGTTTTTT. The rearrangement joins TRBV28 to TRBJ2-2; D is perhaps TRBD1 or TRBD2 (6 bases each). Germline loops: CDR1 MDHEN, CDR2 SYDVKM. The CDR3 contains 15 residues.

This clone was recorded only once. J is TRBJ2-2 and V is TRBV6-6; D is perhaps TRBD2 (5 bases). Deletions cut 6 bases from V and 5 bases from J, with 19 bases between. The CDR3 sequence is 16 residues long. Germline lookup yields CDR1 MNHNY and CDR2 SVGAGI (reference sequence). CDR3 loop: CASRLGWSSQTGELFF. For the CDR3, the DNA is TGTGCCAGCAGGCTTGGTTGGTCTAGCCAAACCGGGGAGCTGTTTTTT.

A few counts support this clone. The rearrangement links TRBV20-1 to TRBJ1-6; weak D call: TRBD1 (6 bases). Germline CDR1 reads DFQATT; CDR2 reads SNEGSKA (reference sequence). The CDR3 is 12 amino acids. Trimming removed 3 bases from V and 12 bases from J, with 12 bases in between. The CDR3 DNA sequence: TGCAGTGCTAGTAGGGGGAATGAACCCCTCCACTTT. This translates into CSASRGNEPLHF.